Shown below are 29 T cell receptor beta chains from a single sample sequenced in a study of blood T cell repertoires in COVID-19. The repertoire was sequenced with immunoSEQ multiplex PCR; TCRdb's copy has only in-frame clones and lacks some. The sample contains more than 90,000 clones, around 90% of which appear only once. Sequenced material: peripheral blood. These receptors were collected from a man aged 45 to 65 with acute or convalescent COVID-19.

The CDR3 reads CASSAETGNYSPLHF. The CDR3 coding sequence is TGTGCCAGCAGCGCAGAGACAGGGAACTATTCACCCCTCCACTTT. The chain couples TRBV7-6 to TRBJ1-6, with 7 bases that match TRBD1. Germline V gene sequence: CDR1 SGHVS, CDR2 FNYEAQ. This CDR3 has 15 residues. J gave up 8 bases and V 5 bases, and 9 bases lay outside the gene matches.

The rearrangement uses TRBV7-8 and TRBJ2-7, with D perhaps TRBD1 (5 bases). Trimming took off 3 bases at V and 2 bases at J, with 8 bases between the two ends. Per germline, CDR1 SGHVS and CDR2 FQNEAQ. There are 13 residues in the CDR3. The CDR3 loop is CASSLGPPYEQYF. Written as DNA, the CDR3 is TGTGCCAGCAGCTTGGGGCCTCCCTACGAGCAGTACTTC.

The rearrangement uses TRBV10-3 and TRBJ1-6; D gene unclear. The germline gives CDR1 ENHRY, CDR2 SYGVKD. The CDR3 totals 13 residues. The ends were cut back, 9 bases at V and 3 bases at J, with 9 bases in the middle. Here the CDR3 DNA reads TGTGCCATGACAAGAGACTATAATTCACCCCTCCACTTT. It translates to CAMTRDYNSPLHF.

As regards this clone: One end of the junction fails to match germline, which may point to a read error. This chain links TRBV9 with TRBJ1-6; 7 bases line up with TRBD1. CDR1 and CDR2 (germline): SGDLS, YYNGEE. The CDR3 runs to 14 residues. The DNA of the CDR3 is TGTGCCGGCAGCGCGGGACAGATTAATTCACCCCTCCACTTT. It specifies CAGSAGQINSPLHF.

The chain carries TRBV10-3 and TRBJ2-7; the D gene is possibly TRBD1 (6 bases). Between the trimmed V and J ends, which lost 4 bases and 0 bases, there was a span of 13 bases. The CDR3 runs to 15 residues. The germline V gene encodes CDR1 ENHRY and CDR2 SYGVKD. DNA for the CDR3: TGTGCCATCAGTGCAGGGGTGAGTTTCTCCTACGAGCAGTACTTC. Translation gives CAISAGVSFSYEQYF.

V is TRBV10-2 and J is TRBJ2-7, with a possible D match to TRBD1 (6 bases). Per germline, CDR1 WSHSY and CDR2 SAAADI. The CDR3 spans 12 residues. V lost 5 bases and J lost 3, with 8 bases in between. The DNA for the CDR3 is TGCGCCAGCAGTCTAGGGGGCTACGAGCAGTACTTC. Encoded protein: CASSLGGYEQYF.

The genes are TRBV3-1 (or the pseudogene TRBV3-2) and TRBJ1-5, with D perhaps matching TRBD1 (5 bases). The V and J ends lost 4 bases and 3 bases respectively, with 19 bases between them. Looked up from germline, CDR1 is LGHDT and CDR2 is YNNKEL (reference sequence). The CDR3 consists of 17 residues. CDR3 in DNA: TGTGCCAGCAGCCTGTCTTCTGGGACGGGGGTCAATCAGCCCCAGCATTTT. Its translation: CASSLSSGTGVNQPQHF.

The chain joins TRBV30 to TRBJ1-4; TRBD1 aligns across 11 bases. CDR1 and CDR2 (germline): GTSNPN, SVGIG (reference sequence). The CDR3 is made up of 13 amino acids. J was trimmed by 5 bases and V by 5 bases; bases with no gene match: 1. CDR3 in DNA: TGTGCCTGGGGACAGGGGGCGAATGAAAAACTGTTTTTT. As protein: CAWGQGANEKLFF.

This chain links TRBV19 with TRBJ2-3, with TRBD2 matching 11 bases. CDR3 size: 17 residues. Germline trimming cut 6 bases from V and 0 bases from J; bases unmatched to any gene: 8. Looked up from germline, CDR1 is LNHDA and CDR2 is SQIVND (reference sequence). The CDR3 region is CASSLLAGGTSTDTQYF. CDR3 sequence (DNA): TGTGCCAGTAGCCTCCTAGCGGGGGGAACTAGCACAGATACGCAGTATTTT.

This clone showed up just once. The chain couples TRBV11-1 to TRBJ2-7; a possible D gene is TRBD2 (6 bases). CDR1 is SGHAT, CDR2 FQDESV, per germline (reference sequence). The germline V and J ends were trimmed by 5 bases and 2 bases, with 13 bases remaining between them. This CDR3 comprises 14 residues. As DNA, the CDR3 is TGTGCCAGCAGCCCGTGGGGCGGGACCTACGAGCAGTACTTC. It specifies CASSPWGGTYEQYF.

This clone was counted once. This sequence joins TRBV10-1 and TRBJ2-7, with 10 bases lining up with TRBD1. The length of the CDR3 is 14 residues. With V trimmed by 5 bases and J by 4 bases, 5 bases remained unmatched. The germline V gene has CDR1 WNHNN and CDR2 SYGVQD (reference sequence). The CDR3 DNA follows: TGCGCCAGCAGTAACCGGGACAGGGGATACGAGCAGTACTTC. Translation: CASSNRDRGYEQYF.

The CDR3 region is CASSLYTEAFF. The DNA for the CDR3 is TGTGCCAGTAGTTTATACACTGAAGCTTTCTTT. The chain recombines TRBV19 with TRBJ1-1; D uncertain. V was trimmed by 5 bases and J by 3 bases, leaving 4 bases between them. CDR3 length equals 11 residues. Looked up from germline, CDR1 is LNHDA and CDR2 is SQIVND (reference sequence).

V gene TRBV28 combines with J gene TRBJ1-2, with 9 nucleotides matching TRBD1. After removal of 5 bases from V and 5 bases from J, the junction contained 6 bases not matched to a gene. The CDR3 consists of 14 residues. Germline V gene sequence: CDR1 MDHEN, CDR2 SYDVKM. DNA for the CDR3: TGTGCCAGCAGTCCAACAGGGGGCGGGTATGGCTACACCTTC. Translation gives CASSPTGGGYGYTF.

This clone was observed a handful of times. The chain uses TRBV6-4 and TRBJ1-1, with D unresolved. This CDR3 spans 13 amino acids. V was cut by 5 bases and J by 1 base, with 8 bases left in between. From germline, CDR1 is MRHNA and CDR2 SNTAGT. The CDR3 region is CASSTNRNTEAFF. The CDR3, as DNA: TGTGCCAGCAGTACCAACAGGAACACTGAAGCTTTCTTT.

This CDR3 is CASSKTDKRPQYF. The CDR3 DNA reads as TGTGCCAGCAGTAAGACAGACAAGAGACCCCAGTACTTC. The chain carries TRBV6-5 and TRBJ2-5; a possible D gene is TRBD1 (5 bases). Germline CDR1 MNHEY, CDR2 SVGAGI. V lost 5 bases to trimming and J lost 9 bases, with 16 bases between them. The CDR3 totals 13 residues.

The chain joins TRBV11-3 to TRBJ1-4, with D maybe TRBD1 (5 bases). CDR1 is SGHNT and CDR2 is YENEEA in the germline V gene. There are 13 residues in the CDR3. Between the trimmed V and J ends, which lost 5 bases and 4 bases, there was a span of 8 bases. The CDR3 protein is CASSRGLNEKLFF. The CDR3 nucleotides are TGTGCCAGCAGCAGGGGTCTTAATGAAAAACTGTTTTTT. Supplemented by reference TRBV11-3 and TRBJ1-4, the full variable domain reads EAGVVQSPRYKIIEKKQPVAFWCNPISGHNTLYWYLQNLGQGPELLIRYENEEAVDDSQLPKDRFSAERLKGVDSTLKIQPAELGDSAVYLCASSRGLNEKLFFGSGTQLSVL.

The J gene is TRBJ2-7, the V gene TRBV5-5; 7 bases agree with TRBD1. Germline lookup yields CDR1 SGHKS and CDR2 YYEKEE (reference sequence). V lost 4 bases and J lost 7; bases outside the gene matches: 8. This CDR3 is built from 13 residues. The CDR3 nucleotides read TGTGCCAGCAGCACTGGGACAGCGCGGGAGCAGTACTTC. As protein: CASSTGTAREQYF.

The chain has TRBV5-6 and TRBJ2-1, with 7 bases matching TRBD1. Germline V lookup: CDR1 SGHDT, CDR2 YYEEEE. This CDR3 region has 12 residues. Germline trimming cut 4 bases from V and 8 bases from J; bases unmatched to any gene: 3. The CDR3 coding sequence is TGTGCCAGCAGCCTGGGGACAGATGAGCAGTTCTTC. Translated, it gives CASSLGTDEQFF.

The rearrangement joins TRBV9 to TRBJ1-1, with D unresolved. V was pared by 2 bases and J by 0 bases, with 5 bases between. The CDR3 has 13 residues. Germline CDR1 is SGDLS and CDR2 is YYNGEE. The CDR3 reads CASSVVMNTEAFF. DNA of the CDR3: TGTGCCAGCAGCGTTGTAATGAACACTGAAGCTTTCTTT.

This rearrangement joins TRBV19 to TRBJ2-1; a weak D match, TRBD1 (5 bases). Deletions cut 1 base from V and 1 base from J, with 8 bases between. Germline V gives CDR1 LNHDA, CDR2 SQIVND (reference sequence). The CDR3 sequence is 15 residues long. The CDR3 nucleotides are TGTGCCAGTAGTATAGTCCCAGGGTCCTACAATGAGCAGTTCTTC. This codes for CASSIVPGSYNEQFF.

V is TRBV11-2 and J is TRBJ1-2, with D maybe TRBD1 (6 bases). CDR1 and CDR2 from the germline V gene are SGHAT and FQNNGV. Trimming stripped 0 bases from V and 8 bases from J, with 13 bases between. The length of the CDR3 is 14 residues. The CDR3 nucleotides are TGTGCCAGCAGCTTAGACGCAGGGGTCGGCGGCTACACCTTC. Protein: CASSLDAGVGGYTF.

V usage is TRBV7-6 and J usage is TRBJ1-1; D remains ambiguous. There are 13 residues in the CDR3. CDR1 is SGHVS, CDR2 FNYEAQ, per germline. The ends were cut back, 4 bases at V and 1 base at J, with 7 bases in the middle. CDR3 bases: TGTGCCAGCAGCTACGGGGAGAACACTGAAGCTTTCTTT. It specifies CASSYGENTEAFF.

The chain employs TRBV5-5 and TRBJ1-2; 9 nucleotides agree with TRBD1. The CDR3 length is 15 residues. The J segment lost 4 bases and the V segment lost 0 bases, leaving 4 bases of the junction unmatched. Germline CDR1 is SGHKS and CDR2 is YYEKEE (reference sequence). CDR3 amino acids: CASSLAGTGSYGYTF. The CDR3 DNA is TGTGCCAGCAGCTTGGCCGGGACAGGGAGCTATGGCTACACCTTC. Full variable domain (missing parts from reference TRBV5-5 and TRBJ1-2): DAGVTQSPTHLIKTRGQQVTLRCSPISGHKSVSWYQQVLGQGPQFIFQYYEKEERGRGNFPDRFSARQFPNYSSELNVNALLLGDSALYLCASSLAGTGSYGYTFGSGTRLTVV.

This sequence joins TRBV4-2 and TRBJ2-1, with 8 nucleotides matching TRBD2. The length of the CDR3 is 14 residues. Losses at the gene ends were 4 bases for V and 8 bases for J; bases not matched to a gene: 7. Germline assignment: CDR1 LGHNA and CDR2 YNFKEQ. In nucleotides, the CDR3 is TGTGCCAGCAGCCCCGGGGGGGCATCGGATGAGCAGTTCTTC. It translates to CASSPGGASDEQFF.

The rearrangement uses TRBV19 and TRBJ2-3; a possible D gene is TRBD2 (6 bases). This CDR3 spans 16 amino acids. CDR1 is LNHDA and CDR2 is SQIVND in the germline V gene (reference sequence). Trimming took 10 bases from V and 0 from J, leaving 20 bases between them. DNA of the CDR3: TGTGCCACCGCGGCCTCGGGACTTTCTAGCACAGATACGCAGTATTTT. It yields the protein CATAASGLSSTDTQYF.

J is TRBJ1-4 and V is TRBV6-5; 7 nucleotides match TRBD1. CDR1 MNHEY and CDR2 SVGAGI come from the germline V gene. CDR3 length: 12 residues. Trimming cost V 4 bases and J 8 bases; bases outside gene matches: 1. The CDR3 nucleotides are TGTGCCAGCAGTTTCAGGGGGGAAAAACTGTTTTTT. It yields the protein CASSFRGEKLFF.

The chain has TRBV18 and TRBJ2-1, with D perhaps TRBD1 (5 bases). Germline V gene lookup returns CDR1 KGHSH and CDR2 LQKENI. This CDR3 has 15 amino acids. V was clipped by 6 bases and J by 0 bases, with 12 bases between them. This CDR3 reads CASSQDSLSYNEQFF. CDR3 DNA sequence: TGTGCCAGCTCGCAAGACAGCCTCTCCTACAATGAGCAGTTCTTC.

The chain joins TRBV2 to TRBJ2-1; 8 bases are shared with TRBD2. The germline CDR1 and CDR2 sequences are SNHLY and FYNNEI. The CDR3 runs 15 residues. The V gene end was trimmed by 7 bases and the J gene end by 4 bases; junction bases not matched to a gene: 9. CDR3 nucleotides: TGTGCCAGCAAACCCGGGGGGGCCCAATACAATGAGCAGTTCTTC. This sequence encodes CASKPGGAQYNEQFF.

The rearrangement uses TRBV12-3 or TRBV12-4 and TRBJ2-7; D is possibly TRBD2 (5 bases). CDR3 length: 13 amino acids. V was shortened by 3 bases and J by 3 bases, with 9 bases between the two germline ends. This CDR3 is CASSFAEGYEQYF. The CDR3 DNA follows: TGTGCCAGCAGTTTTGCAGAGGGCTACGAGCAGTACTTC.